This T cell receptor (beta chain) originates from a study of blood T cell repertoires in COVID-19. TCRdb's table, derived via immunoSEQ multiplex PCR, lists solely in-frame clones and lacks some. The data show about 120,000 clones, with about 88% seen just once and about 4.5% held by the top ten. V lost 2 bases to trimming and J lost 7 bases; unmatched junction nucleotides: 3. This CDR3 is 15 amino acids long. Looked up from germline, CDR1 is SGHVS and CDR2 is FQNEAQ. The sample was peripheral blood. This clonotype originated in a man between 60 and 75 years old with COVID-19, enrolled during active disease. The rearrangement joins TRBV7-8 to TRBJ2-2, with TRBD2 matching over 11 bases. CDR3: CASSLTSGSFGELFF. CDR3 coding DNA: TGTGCCAGCAGCTTAACTAGCGGGAGTTTCGGGGAGCTGTTTTTT.